This TCR beta chain was profiled in a study of blood T cells in healthy people across ages. On the study more broadly: Capturing about one barcoded beta molecule per two T cells was achieved by template switching.

Regarding this clonotype: The target antigen is unknown.

The V gene's germline CDR1 is SNHLY and CDR2 FYNNEI. The CDR3 loop spans 16 amino acids. Study conclusions and caveats: More naive CD4+ cells and higher diversity were found in long-lived than in aged donors. Total diversity from one million sequenced T cells was likely underestimated.

Primed by a sample-barcoded 5' primer and a J-beta primer mix, a second PCR proceeded for 7 to 11 cycles. TCRdb redid the calling of the 5' RACE reads with MiXCR, one entry per CDR3 protein. This table holds over a million distinct CDR3 sequences, approximately 25% found once. This sample was shared with a second study, whose subject was T cells of mothers and their children. According to that study: Per mother, over 8 million TCR beta CDR3 reads were obtained; per child, roughly 2.9 million.

The sequenced sample consisted of blood. This chain links TRBV2 with TRBJ2-5; 9 bases map to TRBD2. The J call may be wrong; the DNA end is better matched by TRBJ2-1. This receptor was obtained from a girl aged 2 to 9 in good health. CDR3 bases: TGTGCCAGCAGTGCTGCGGGAGGGCCAAAATACAATGAGCAGTTCTTC. The encoded protein is CASSAAGGPKYNEQFF.